Below, one T cell receptor beta chain is given with its context. Antigen unknown. Method: immunoSEQ multiplex PCR; TCRdb's copy keeps in-frame clones and lacks some. The sample carries some 25,000 clones, about four fifths recorded once. Germline V CDR1 and CDR2: SGDLS, YYNGEE. The CDR3 is 14 residues long. The V and J ends lost 2 bases and 3 bases respectively, with 11 bases between them. As for time point: week 47, end of study. Mutant IDH1 20-mer peptide, at 300 ug, made up each vaccine dose, with topical imiquimod. The data originate from a study of a mutant IDH1 vaccine in newly diagnosed glioma. Background on the study: It was radiotherapy, temozolomide, or both that patients received previously, with most receiving both.

This material consisted of PBMCs, taken from a glioma patient whose treatment included an IDH1 peptide vaccine. This sequence originates from a man in his forties with glioma. Some clones in this sample may be carry-over from other donors' samples. This chain uses TRBV9 with TRBJ1-1, with D unclear. The chain's CDR3 is CASSVDTYDTEAFF. In DNA form, the CDR3 reads TGTGCCAGCAGCGTTGACACTTATGACACTGAAGCTTTCTTT.